Below are 10 T cell receptor beta chains sequenced from a single sample in a study of shared clonotypes between healthy human individuals. Sequenced by immunoSEQ multiplex PCR; TCRdb stores in-frame clones only, minus some. Counted here are approximately 640,000 clones, 72% occurring once; the ten biggest clones make up about 1.7%. The specimen was memory CD4+ T cells sorted from blood. Subset here: CD45RA-negative fraction. These receptors were collected from a woman under 40 in good health.

This chain joins TRBV4-1 and TRBJ1-4, with D hard to call. The germline V and J ends were trimmed by 0 bases and 4 bases, with 12 bases remaining between them. Germline CDR1 and CDR2: MGHRA and YSYEKL. The CDR3 sequence is 16 residues long. Written as DNA, the CDR3 is TGCGCCAGCAGCCAAGATAATCGGCTGGGTAATGAAAAACTGTTTTTT. Translated: CASSQDNRLGNEKLFF.

The J gene is TRBJ2-1, the V gene TRBV19; D ambiguous. With 1 base removed from V and 8 bases from J, the gap between germline ends came to 15 bases. The CDR3 covers 15 residues. Germline V lookup: CDR1 LNHDA, CDR2 SQIVND (reference sequence). CDR3 residues: CASSIGLLFRDEQFF. The DNA for the CDR3 is TGTGCCAGTAGTATAGGGCTTCTCTTCCGCGATGAGCAGTTCTTC.

J is TRBJ2-2 and V is TRBV2; TRBD2 matches at 11 bases. V trimming: 6 bases; J trimming: 4 bases; junction bases outside the gene matches: 16. Germline values: CDR1 SNHLY, CDR2 FYNNEI. The CDR3 length is 19 residues. This CDR3 is CASRGGSGRAPRSTGELFF. As DNA, the CDR3 is TGTGCCAGCAGGGGGGGTAGCGGGAGGGCTCCCCGAAGCACCGGGGAGCTGTTTTTT.

This clone has more than one count but fewer than ten. The chain links TRBV5-1 to TRBJ2-7, with 10 bases fitting TRBD2. This CDR3 contains 17 residues. Looked up from germline, CDR1 is SGHRS and CDR2 is YFSETQ. The ends lost 4 bases at V and 7 bases at J; junction bases unmatched: 17. The CDR3 spells CASSLLGLAAATGEQYF. The CDR3 DNA reads TGCGCCAGCAGCCTATTAGGACTAGCGGCCGCCACGGGTGAGCAGTACTTC.

Regarding this clone: With a much larger clone just one base away, this may be a read error. Other nucleotide sequences from this sample produce the same CDR3. This sequence joins TRBV5-1 and TRBJ2-2; D could derive from TRBD1 or TRBD2 (5 bases each). In germline, CDR1 is SGHRS, CDR2 YFSETQ. The CDR3 has 15 amino acids. The V end was cut by 3 bases, the J end by 1 base, with 10 bases between. CDR3 residues: CASSSGTENTGELFF. CDR3 in DNA: TGCGCCAGCAGCTCTGGGACGGAGAACACCGGGGAGCTGTTTTTT. The entire variable domain, with the rest obtained from reference TRBV5-1 and TRBJ2-2, is as follows: KAGVTQTPRYLIKTRGQQVTLSCSPISGHRSVSWYQQTPGQGLQFLFEYFSETQRNKGNFPGRFSGRQFSNSRSEMNVSTLELGDSALYLCASSSGTENTGELFFGEGSRLTVL.

V usage is TRBV28 and J usage is TRBJ2-5, with 9 positions matching TRBD2. Germline CDR1 is MDHEN and CDR2 is SYDVKM. V shed 3 bases and J 3 bases; nucleotides not matched to a gene: 11. The CDR3 is 17 amino acids. In DNA, the CDR3 is TGTGCCAGCAGTTTTGATTTTGAGCGGGGGGTAAAAGAGACCCAGTACTTC. The encoded protein is CASSFDFERGVKETQYF.

This clone was found once. This chain links TRBV7-2 with TRBJ2-1; 10 bases fit TRBD2. The CDR3 is 16 amino acids. Looked up from germline, CDR1 is SGHTA and CDR2 is FQGNSA. V gave up 2 bases and J gave up 8 bases; unmatched junction bases: 9. CDR3 bases: TGTGCCAGCAGCTTAATAGCGGGAGGTTGGGGGGATGAGCAGTTCTTC. This sequence encodes CASSLIAGGWGDEQFF.

The chain employs TRBV27 and TRBJ1-1, with a weak D call TRBD1 (5 bases). V lost 6 bases and J 7 bases, leaving 15 bases between the germline ends. This CDR3 spans 13 amino acids. Germline CDR1 MNHEY, CDR2 SMNVEV (reference sequence). In DNA, the CDR3 is TGTGCCAGCAGCGAAAAGGGGCGCCTTGAAGCTTTCTTT. Translation gives CASSEKGRLEAFF.

The chain combines TRBV15 with TRBJ2-1; TRBD2 matches at 7 bases. The CDR3 is 17 residues long. The V segment lost 0 bases and the J segment 10 bases; nucleotides outside the gene matches: 15. Germline-derived CDR1 and CDR2 are LNHNV and YYDKDF (reference sequence). CDR3 bases: TGTGCCACCAGCAGAGACGTTGGAGGGGAGGGCCCTCGGGAGCAGTTCTTC. Its translation: CATSRDVGGEGPREQFF.

The chain couples TRBV6-5 to TRBJ1-5, with TRBD1 matching 9 bases. Germline CDR1 reads MNHEY; CDR2 reads SVGAGI. V was pared by 6 bases and J by 4 bases, with 7 bases of the junction left unmatched. The CDR3 consists of 15 residues. The CDR3 bases are TGTGCCAGCAGCCTGACAGGGGGGATTAATCAGCCCCAGCATTTT. Encoded protein: CASSLTGGINQPQHF.